This T cell receptor (beta chain) was sequenced during a study of blood T cell repertoires in COVID-19. Across the study: Sources were T cells, B-cell-depleted T cells, or PBMCs; the material itself was cDNA or gDNA.

This CDR3 spans 20 amino acids. V dropped 4 bases and J dropped 0; count of bases not matched to a gene: 12. Germline V gene data show CDR1 as ENHRY and CDR2 as SYGVKD. TCRdb's copy holds only in-frame clones and misses some; the assay was immunoSEQ multiplex PCR. The profile shows roughly 43,000 clones, about nine tenths of them singletons. The sample taken for sequencing was peripheral blood. The clonotype originates from a man aged 55 to 69 with active COVID-19. The J gene is TRBJ2-1, the V gene TRBV10-3, with 13 bases fitting TRBD2. Here the CDR3 reads CAISAASGLAGRSSYNEQFF. The CDR3 nucleotides are TGTGCCATCAGTGCCGCCTCGGGACTAGCGGGACGTTCCTCCTACAATGAGCAGTTCTTC.